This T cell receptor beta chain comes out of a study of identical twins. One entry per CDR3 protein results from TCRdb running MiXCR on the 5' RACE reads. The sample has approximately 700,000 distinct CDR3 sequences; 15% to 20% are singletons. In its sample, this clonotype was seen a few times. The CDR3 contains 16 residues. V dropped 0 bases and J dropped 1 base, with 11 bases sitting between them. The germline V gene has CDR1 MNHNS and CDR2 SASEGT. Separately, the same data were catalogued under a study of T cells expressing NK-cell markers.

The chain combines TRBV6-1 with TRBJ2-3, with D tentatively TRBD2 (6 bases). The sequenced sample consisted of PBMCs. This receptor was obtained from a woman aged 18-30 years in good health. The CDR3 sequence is CASSEAWGVRTDTQYF. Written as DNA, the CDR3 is TGTGCCAGCAGTGAAGCCTGGGGGGTCCGCACAGATACGCAGTATTTT.